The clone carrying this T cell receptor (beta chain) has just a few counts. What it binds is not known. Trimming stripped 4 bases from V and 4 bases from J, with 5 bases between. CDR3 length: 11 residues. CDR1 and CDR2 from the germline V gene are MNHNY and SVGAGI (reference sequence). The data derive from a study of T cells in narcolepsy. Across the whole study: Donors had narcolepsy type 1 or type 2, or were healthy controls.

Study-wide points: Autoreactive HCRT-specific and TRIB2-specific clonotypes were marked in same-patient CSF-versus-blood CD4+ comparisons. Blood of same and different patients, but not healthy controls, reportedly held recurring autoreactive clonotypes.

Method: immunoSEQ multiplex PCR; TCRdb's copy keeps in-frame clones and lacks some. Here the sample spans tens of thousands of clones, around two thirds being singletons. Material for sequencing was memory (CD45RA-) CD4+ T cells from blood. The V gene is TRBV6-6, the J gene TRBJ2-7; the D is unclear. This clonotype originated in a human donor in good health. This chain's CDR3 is CASSSLYEQYF. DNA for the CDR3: TGTGCCAGCAGTTCACTTTACGAGCAGTACTTC.